This entry describes one TCR beta chain. No antigen is known for it. The record originates from a study of yellow fever vaccine responses in identical twins. Study observations and caveats: Twins reportedly had a vaccine T cell response that seemed partly convergent, partly personalized.

TCRdb passed the RT-PCR reads through MiXCR, listing each CDR3 protein once. The sample has approximately 18,000 distinct CDR3 sequences, roughly three fifths seen once. V lost 5 bases to trimming and J lost 5 bases, with 19 bases between them. Germline CDR1 is SGHAT and CDR2 is FQDESV (reference sequence). CDR3 size: 15 residues. The sample here was T cells from blood (PBMCs), unsorted or a sorted subset (not recorded which), taken before or after yellow fever vaccination (not recorded which). This chain joins TRBV11-1 and TRBJ2-7, with a tentative D call TRBD2 (6 bases). The sequence derives from a woman aged 18-35 years who received the yellow fever vaccine. The CDR3 region is CASSRVGGSINEQYF. The CDR3 coding sequence is TGTGCCAGCAGCCGAGTTGGGGGGAGTATCAACGAGCAGTACTTC.